Listed below are T cell receptor beta chains from one sample, sequenced in a study of blood T cell repertoires in COVID-19. TCRdb keeps only in-frame clones here, not all; method: immunoSEQ multiplex PCR. The data hold roughly 150,000 clones, with around 84% observed a single time. Sequenced: peripheral blood. Receptor source: a woman aged 80 or over with acute or convalescent COVID-19. Both conserved end residues are part of each CDR3. The order of the fields is D gene, J gene, V gene, clone size, CDR3 protein, CDR3 DNA. D genes are given only for firm matches. Only part of the rows carry a size: once, few, many, or a class if the clone is expanded.

-	TRBJ2-7	TRBV19	-	CASSPQQGKIDYEQYF	TGTGCCAGTAGTCCCCAACAGGGTAAAATCGACTACGAGCAGTACTTC
TRBD1	TRBJ1-2	TRBV29-1	once	CSVRSDRDVGGYTF	TGCAGCGTACGATCTGACAGGGACGTTGGTGGCTACACCTTC
-	TRBJ2-7	TRBV28	-	CASSQQDYEQYF	TGTGCCAGCAGTCAACAGGACTACGAGCAGTACTTC
TRBD1	TRBJ2-3	TRBV19	-	CASSMMTGSTDTQYF	TGTGCCAGTAGTATGATGACAGGGAGCACAGATACGCAGTATTTT
-	TRBJ1-2	TRBV5-6	-	CASSRRGSYGYTF	TGTGCCAGCAGCAGAAGGGGGAGCTATGGCTACACCTTC
TRBD1	TRBJ2-5	TRBV3-1/TRBV3-2	-	CASSSRVQGAGRETQYF	TGTGCCAGCAGCTCTCGGGTTCAGGGGGCCGGTAGGGAGACCCAGTACTTC
-	TRBJ2-7	TRBV18	-	CASSPPTSYEQYF	TGTGCCAGCTCACCGCCGACATCGTACGAGCAGTACTTC
-	TRBJ2-3	TRBV5-1	-	CASSLESGKDTQYF	TGCGCCAGCAGCTTGGAGTCAGGGAAAGATACGCAGTATTTT
TRBD1	TRBJ1-2	TRBV18	-	CASSPVRGVTF	TGTGCCAGCTCACCTGTCAGGGGGGTCACCTTC
-	TRBJ2-7	TRBV5-8	many	CASSLAGFSYEQYF	TGTGCCAGCAGCTTGGCAGGCTTCTCCTACGAGCAGTACTTC
TRBD1	TRBJ2-1	TRBV25-1	-	CASSVQGSYNEQFF	TGTGCCAGCAGTGTACAGGGGTCCTACAATGAGCAGTTCTTC
TRBD2	TRBJ2-3	TRBV29-1	-	CSVEDLLAGQYF	TGCAGCGTTGAAGATCTACTAGCGGGGCAGTATTTT
-	TRBJ2-7	TRBV4-3	-	CASSPRVAYEQYF	TGCGCCAGCAGCCCACGGGTTGCCTACGAGCAGTACTTC
-	TRBJ1-2	TRBV19	-	CASSIGRGGYGYTF	TGTGCCAGTAGTATAGGCCGAGGAGGGTATGGCTACACCTTC
TRBD2	TRBJ2-6	TRBV5-1	-	CASSQWGTSGTSGANVLTF	TGCGCCAGCAGCCAGTGGGGGACTAGCGGCACCTCTGGGGCCAACGTCCTGACTTTC
-	TRBJ1-4	TRBV18	-	CASSPQSLGFDVTNEKLFF	TGTGCCAGCTCACCACAGTCGTTGGGCTTTGACGTAACTAATGAAAAACTGTTTTTT
-	TRBJ1-2	TRBV5-4	-	CASSYAGSYGYTF	TGTGCCAGCAGCTATGCGGGATCCTATGGCTACACCTTC
-	TRBJ1-6	TRBV5-1	once	CASSLGSGIGVSPLHF	TGCGCCAGCAGCTTGGGTTCCGGGATCGGGGTTTCACCCCTCCACTTT
TRBD1	TRBJ2-1	TRBV9	once	CASSYELDREQEQFF	TGTGCCAGCAGTTACGAACTGGACAGGGAGCAAGAGCAGTTCTTC
-	TRBJ1-5	TRBV18	few	CASSPRGSYSNQPQHF	TGTGCCAGCTCACCACGGGGCAGTTATAGCAATCAGCCCCAGCATTTT
-	TRBJ2-5	TRBV6-2/TRBV6-3	-	CASSSTRDHQYF	TGTGCCAGCAGTAGTACTAGAGACCACCAGTACTTC
-	TRBJ1-5	TRBV6-4	-	CASSDSAEYSNQPQHF	TGTGCCAGCAGTGACTCGGCAGAATATAGCAATCAGCCCCAGCATTTT
-	TRBJ2-3	TRBV12-1	once	CASSFHSLGTDTQYF	TGTGCCAGCAGCTTCCACTCCTTGGGCACAGATACGCAGTATTTT
TRBD1	TRBJ2-2	TRBV5-5	-	CAGQTGGLRTGELFF	TGTGCCGGCCAGACAGGGGGCCTGAGAACCGGGGAGCTGTTTTTT
-	TRBJ1-4	TRBV7-8	-	CASSLAFRGEWAVNEKLFF	TGTGCCAGCAGCTTAGCCTTCCGGGGAGAGTGGGCGGTTAATGAAAAACTGTTTTTT
TRBD2	TRBJ2-4	TRBV5-4	-	CASSYGLAAPKNIQYF	TGTGCCAGCAGCTACGGACTAGCTGCCCCCAAAAACATTCAGTACTTC
-	TRBJ2-5	TRBV20-1	-	CSAGFDSTQYF	TGCAGTGCTGGCTTCGATTCTACCCAGTACTTC
TRBD2	TRBJ2-3	TRBV6-2/TRBV6-3	once	CASSYIAGSAGDTQYF	TGTGCCAGCAGTTACATAGCGGGGTCTGCTGGAGATACGCAGTATTTT
TRBD1	TRBJ2-3	TRBV11-2	once	CASPRGQGDTDTQYF	TGTGCCAGCCCCCGGGGACAGGGGGACACAGATACGCAGTATTTT
TRBD1	TRBJ2-3	TRBV7-9	-	CASNSPRDRSTDTQYF	TGTGCCAGCAACTCTCCCCGGGACAGAAGCACAGATACGCAGTATTTT
TRBD1	TRBJ2-1	TRBV19	-	CASSPTAGGEQFF	TGTGCCAGTAGCCCAACCGCAGGGGGAGAGCAGTTCTTC
-	TRBJ1-6	TRBV7-2	-	CASTRDKGNSPLHF	TGTGCCAGCACCCGGGACAAAGGGAATTCACCCCTCCACTTT
-	TRBJ2-3	TRBV7-2	-	CASSTRQGYLTDTQYF	TGTGCCAGCAGCACGAGGCAAGGCTACCTCACAGATACGCAGTATTTT
-	TRBJ1-6	TRBV6-5	-	CASSLTGNSPLHF	TGTGCCAGCAGTCTTACAGGGAATTCACCCCTCCACTTT
TRBD1	TRBJ2-3	TRBV7-6	-	CASSKQGSVSTDTQYF	TGTGCCAGCAGCAAACAGGGGTCCGTTAGCACAGATACGCAGTATTTT
TRBD1	TRBJ2-1	TRBV5-1	-	CASSPSGTGVNEQFF	TGCGCCAGCAGCCCGTCCGGGACAGGGGTCAATGAGCAGTTCTTC
-	TRBJ2-3	TRBV6-5	-	CASSRGQTTQYF	TGTGCCAGCAGTCGGGGACAAACTACGCAGTATTTT
TRBD2	TRBJ2-3	TRBV10-3	once	CAIRRLAGGQDTQYF	TGTGCCATCAGGAGGCTAGCGGGAGGGCAAGATACGCAGTATTTT
-	TRBJ1-1	TRBV27	-	CASSFRGRYTEAFF	TGTGCCAGCAGTTTCCGGGGAAGGTACACTGAAGCTTTCTTT